The following is a T cell receptor beta chain sequence with its context. Its antigen is still unknown. One end of the junction is discordant with germline, which a read error may explain. Per germline, CDR1 SGHRS and CDR2 YFSETQ. This CDR3 is 16 amino acids long. Each diagnosis drew on symptoms, thyroxine, TRAb, thyroid ultrasound and orbital computed tomography findings. The study collected blood at first hyperthyroidism diagnosis, before any ophthalmopathy symptoms arose. The sample belongs to a study of T cells in Graves' hyperthyroidism and ophthalmopathy. Overall study findings and caveats: A model of 13 V-J features distinguished ophthalmopathy from stable hyperthyroidism. Blood also held most thyroid clonotypes expanded beyond 0.001.

RNA transcripts gave rise to amplified TCR beta CDR3 regions. The HTBI primer set drove a first-round RT-PCR of the TCR CDR3. TCRdb reprocessed the multiplex PCR reads with MiXCR, giving one entry per CDR3 protein. The sample shows nearly 600,000 distinct CDR3 sequences, about 15% of them seen only once. This receptor was taken from a woman aged 30 to 39 with Graves' hyperthyroidism that later progressed to Graves' ophthalmopathy. The chain has TRBV5-1 and TRBJ2-5, with 12 positions matching TRBD2. The sample taken for sequencing was blood. The CDR3 loop reads CASSLQTSGSGETQYF. The DNA for the CDR3 is TGTGCCAGCAGCCTCCAGACTAGCGGGAGCGGAGAGACCCAGTACTTC.